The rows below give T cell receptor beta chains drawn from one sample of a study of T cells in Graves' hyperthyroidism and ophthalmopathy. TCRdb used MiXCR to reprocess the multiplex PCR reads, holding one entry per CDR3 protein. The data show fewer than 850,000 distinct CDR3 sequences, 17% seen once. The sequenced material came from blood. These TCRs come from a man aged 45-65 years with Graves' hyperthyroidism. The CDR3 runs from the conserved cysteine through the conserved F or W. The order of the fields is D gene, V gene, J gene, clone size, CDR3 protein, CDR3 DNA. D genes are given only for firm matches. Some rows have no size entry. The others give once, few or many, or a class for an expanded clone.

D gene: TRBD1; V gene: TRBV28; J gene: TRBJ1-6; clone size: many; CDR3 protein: CASSTWDRQLHF; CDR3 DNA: TGTGCCAGCAGCACCTGGGACAGACAACTCCACTTT
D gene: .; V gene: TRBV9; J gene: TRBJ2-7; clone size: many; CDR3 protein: CASSVANQGLYEQYF; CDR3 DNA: TGTGCCAGCAGCGTAGCAAATCAGGGATTATACGAGCAGTACTTC
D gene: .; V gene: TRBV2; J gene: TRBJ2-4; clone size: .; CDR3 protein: CASNLEGGAGPSTNIQYF; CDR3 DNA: TGTGCCAGCAACCTCGAAGGTGGGGCAGGGCCAAGCACCAACATTCAGTACTTC
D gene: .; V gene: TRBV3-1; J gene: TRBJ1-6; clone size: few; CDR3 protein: CASSRLDSNSPLHF; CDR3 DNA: TGTGCCAGCAGCCGCCTGGACAGTAATTCACCCCTCCACTTT
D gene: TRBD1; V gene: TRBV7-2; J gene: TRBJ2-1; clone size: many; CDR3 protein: CASSLPGQYNEQFF; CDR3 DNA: TGTGCCAGCAGCTTACCGGGACAGTACAATGAGCAGTTCTTC
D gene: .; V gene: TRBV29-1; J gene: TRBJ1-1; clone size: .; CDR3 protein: CSVGRQGLSTEAFF; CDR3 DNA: TGCAGCGTTGGACGCCAGGGGCTGAGCACTGAAGCTTTCTTT
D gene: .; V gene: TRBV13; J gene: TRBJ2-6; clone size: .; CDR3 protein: CASSFTVSGGANVLTF; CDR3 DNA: TGTGCCAGCAGTTTTACGGTTTCTGGTGGGGCCAACGTCCTGACTTTC
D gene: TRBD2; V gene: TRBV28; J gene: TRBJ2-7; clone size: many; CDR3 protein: CASSRIAGVYEQYF; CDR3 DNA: TGTGCCAGCAGTAGAATAGCGGGAGTGTACGAGCAGTACTTC
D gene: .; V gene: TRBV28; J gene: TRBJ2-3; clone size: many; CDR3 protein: CASSPPWGYTDTQYF; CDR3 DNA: TGTGCCAGCAGTCCCCCGTGGGGGTACACAGATACGCAGTATTTT
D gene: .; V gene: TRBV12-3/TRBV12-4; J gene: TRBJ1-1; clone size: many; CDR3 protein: CASRVDTASEAFF; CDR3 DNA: TGTGCCAGCAGAGTAGACACGGCATCCGAAGCTTTCTTT
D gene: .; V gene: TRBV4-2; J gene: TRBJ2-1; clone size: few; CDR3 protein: CASSQDSGGDEQFF; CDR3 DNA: TGTGCCAGCAGCCAAGATTCGGGCGGCGATGAGCAGTTCTTC
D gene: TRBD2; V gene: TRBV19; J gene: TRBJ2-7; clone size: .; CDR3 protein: CASSIESSGSSYEQYF; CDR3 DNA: TGTGCCAGTAGTATAGAGTCTAGCGGGTCATCCTACGAGCAGTACTTC
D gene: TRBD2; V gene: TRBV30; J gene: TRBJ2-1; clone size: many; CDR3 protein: CAWSVLAGVTEQFF; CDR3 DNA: TGTGCCTGGAGTGTACTAGCGGGAGTTACCGAGCAGTTCTTC
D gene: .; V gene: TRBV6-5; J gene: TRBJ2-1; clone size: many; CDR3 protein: CASSYKESGEQFF; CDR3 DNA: TGTGCCAGCAGTTACAAGGAGTCCGGTGAGCAGTTCTTC
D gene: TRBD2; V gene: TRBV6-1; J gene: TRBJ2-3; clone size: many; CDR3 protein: CASSTLAEYTDTQYF; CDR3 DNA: TGTGCCAGCAGCACGCTAGCGGAATACACAGATACGCAGTATTTT
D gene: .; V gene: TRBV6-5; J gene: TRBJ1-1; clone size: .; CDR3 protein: CASSYNFLNTEAFF; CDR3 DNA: TGTGCCAGCAGTTATAACTTTTTGAACACTGAAGCTTTCTTT
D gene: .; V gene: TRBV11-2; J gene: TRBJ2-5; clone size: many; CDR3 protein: CASSWRVETQYF; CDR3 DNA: TGTGCCAGCAGCTGGAGGGTGGAGACCCAGTACTTC